The 28 T cell receptor beta chains in this list originate from one sample, sequenced in a study of blood T cell repertoires in COVID-19. Sequencing was performed with immunoSEQ multiplex PCR; in TCRdb, only in-frame clones are kept and a portion is missing. This table holds 40,000 to 60,000 clones, 75% to 85% found once. Sequencing input: peripheral blood. All receptors come from a human donor in a cohort sampled during active COVID-19.

CDR3 loop: CASSGQYFHYEQYF. The CDR3 coding sequence is TGTGCCAGTAGTGGACAGTATTTTCACTACGAGCAGTACTTC. The chain joins TRBV19 to TRBJ2-7, with TRBD1 as a possible D gene (6 bases). The CDR3 length is 14 residues. CDR1 is LNHDA and CDR2 is SQIVND in the germline V gene (reference sequence). V lost 5 bases and J 3 bases, leaving 14 bases between the germline ends.

V gene TRBV5-4 combines with J gene TRBJ1-1, with unresolved D. This CDR3 contains 15 residues. Per germline, CDR1 SGHNT and CDR2 YYREEE (reference sequence). Deletions cut 2 bases from V and 2 bases from J, with 13 bases between. The CDR3 loop reads CASSFRRGGNTEAFF. Written as DNA, the CDR3 is TGTGCCAGCAGCTTCCGGAGAGGAGGCAACACTGAAGCTTTCTTT. Drawing the rest from reference TRBV5-4 and TRBJ1-1, the complete variable domain is ETGVTQSPTHLIKTRGQQVTLRCSSQSGHNTVSWYQQALGQGPQFIFQYYREEENGRGNFPPRFSGLQFPNYSSELNVNALELDDSALYLCASSFRRGGNTEAFFGQGTRLTVV.

The chain carries TRBV28 and TRBJ1-5; 7 nucleotides align to TRBD1. CDR1 and CDR2 (germline): MDHEN, SYDVKM. The CDR3 extends over 14 amino acids. V lost 6 bases and J lost 4; bases outside the gene matches: 6. CDR3 sequence reads: CASRNRDSNQPQHF. In DNA form, the CDR3 reads TGTGCCAGCAGGAACCGGGACAGTAATCAGCCCCAGCATTTT.

This chain joins TRBV24-1 and TRBJ2-5; 10 positions match TRBD1. V gave up 3 bases and J gave up 1 base; unmatched junction bases: 4. Germline V gene sequence: CDR1 KGHDR, CDR2 SFDVKD. CDR3 length: 16 residues. CDR3 DNA sequence: TGTGCCACCAGTGATGGGGACAGGGGTAGCCAAGAGACCCAGTACTTC. Encoded protein: CATSDGDRGSQETQYF.

V usage is TRBV19 and J usage is TRBJ2-7, with TRBD1 matching 10 bases. Germline assignment: CDR1 LNHDA and CDR2 SQIVND (reference sequence). J was trimmed by 1 base and V by 3 bases; bases with no gene match: 6. CDR3 size: 16 residues. CDR3 DNA sequence: TGTGCCAGTAGTATGGGGACAGGGGTAAAATCCTACGAGCAGTACTTC. Translated, it gives CASSMGTGVKSYEQYF.

In this sample, this clone turned up a few times. This chain links TRBV7-9 with TRBJ1-6, with D hard to call. Deletions cut 5 bases from V and 3 bases from J, with 14 bases between. This CDR3 comprises 16 residues. From germline, CDR1 is SEHNR and CDR2 FQNEAQ (reference sequence). DNA for the CDR3: TGTGCCAGCAGCCGTGAAGCCACGGTCTATAATTCACCCCTCCACTTT. Its translation is CASSREATVYNSPLHF.

The J gene is TRBJ2-3, the V gene TRBV2, with 11 bases matching TRBD1. The V gene's germline CDR1 is SNHLY and CDR2 FYNNEI. The CDR3 runs 15 residues. V lost 6 bases to trimming and J lost 3 bases; unmatched junction nucleotides: 5. DNA for the CDR3: TGTGCCAGCAGACTGGACAGGGGGCGGACAGATACGCAGTATTTT. Protein product: CASRLDRGRTDTQYF.

The rearrangement joins TRBV19 to TRBJ2-7; 7 bases align to TRBD1. The germline V gene has CDR1 LNHDA and CDR2 SQIVND (reference sequence). Trimming cost V 8 bases and J 2 bases; bases outside gene matches: 6. CDR3 length: 13 amino acids. For the CDR3, the DNA is TGTGCCAGTGGGGACAGACAGACCTACGAGCAGTACTTC. This encodes CASGDRQTYEQYF.

As to this clone: An end of the junction differs from the germline gene, which may be a read error. The chain combines TRBV5-1 with TRBJ2-5, with TRBD2 identical over 12 bases. This CDR3 spans 14 amino acids. Looked up from germline, CDR1 is SGHRS and CDR2 is YFSETQ. The CDR3 DNA follows: TGCGCCAGCAGCTTGGGAGGGACTAGCGGGTTCATAGACTTC. It codes for CASSLGGTSGFIDF.

V is TRBV19 and J is TRBJ1-1, with a possible D match to TRBD1 (6 bases). Trimming pared 6 bases from V and 0 bases from J, leaving 11 bases between. Germline V gives CDR1 LNHDA, CDR2 SQIVND (reference sequence). The CDR3 has 14 amino acids. The CDR3 here is CASRSGDMNTEAFF. The CDR3 DNA reads TGTGCCAGTAGATCTGGGGACATGAACACTGAAGCTTTCTTT.

This clone appeared a few times. The chain recombines TRBV5-5 with TRBJ2-3, with a tentative D call TRBD1 (6 bases). The germline V and J ends were trimmed by 4 bases and 0 bases, with 9 bases remaining between them. The CDR3 spans 14 residues. Germline assignment: CDR1 SGHKS and CDR2 YYEKEE (reference sequence). This CDR3 reads CASSRGSSTDTQYF. Written as DNA, the CDR3 is TGTGCCAGCAGCAGGGGGTCTAGCACAGATACGCAGTATTTT.

This clone has only one observation. The gene calls are TRBV24-1 and TRBJ2-3; 8 nucleotides agree with TRBD2. The CDR3 contains 15 residues. V was pared by 4 bases and J by 0 bases, with 2 bases of the junction left unmatched. Germline CDR1 and CDR2: KGHDR and SFDVKD. CDR3 DNA sequence: TGTGCCACCAGTGACCCTAGCGGGAGCACAGATACGCAGTATTTT. Its translation is CATSDPSGSTDTQYF.

The chain uses TRBV11-3 and TRBJ2-7; 8 bases line up with TRBD1. CDR1 and CDR2 from the germline V gene are SGHNT and YENEEA. The CDR3 covers 20 residues. After removal of 0 bases from V and 2 bases from J, the junction contained 18 bases not matched to a gene. In DNA form, the CDR3 reads TGTGCCAGCAGCTTAGACGGTGACAGGGGACAATCGCATATAACCTACGAGCAGTACTTC. It encodes CASSLDGDRGQSHITYEQYF. Together with reference TRBV11-3 and TRBJ2-7, the CDR3 gives the full variable domain: EAGVVQSPRYKIIEKKQPVAFWCNPISGHNTLYWYLQNLGQGPELLIRYENEEAVDDSQLPKDRFSAERLKGVDSTLKIQPAELGDSAVYLCASSLDGDRGQSHITYEQYFGPGTRLTVT.

In this sample, this clone turned up a few times. V usage is TRBV19 and J usage is TRBJ1-5; 9 nucleotides line up with TRBD1. The CDR3 length is 15 residues. Germline loops: CDR1 LNHDA, CDR2 SQIVND (reference sequence). V trimming: 7 bases; J trimming: 0 bases; junction bases outside the gene matches: 4. The CDR3, as DNA: TGTGCCAGTACCGCGGACAGGGGTAGCAATCAGCCCCAGCATTTT. Its protein is CASTADRGSNQPQHF.

This clone was seen once. The J gene is TRBJ2-5, the V gene TRBV25-1; weak D call: TRBD2 (7 bases). CDR1 and CDR2 from the germline V gene are MGHDK and SYGVNS. This CDR3 contains 13 residues. Trimming pared 6 bases from V and 7 bases from J, leaving 15 bases between. The CDR3 sequence: CASRRTGRGTQYF. CDR3 DNA: TGTGCCAGCAGAAGAACAGGGAGGGGGACCCAGTACTTC. The complete variable domain, with remaining parts taken from reference TRBV25-1 and TRBJ2-5, reads EADIYQTPRYLVIGTGKKITLECSQTMGHDKMYWYQQDPGMELHLIHYSYGVNSTEKGDLSSESTVSRIRTEHFPLTLESARPSHTSQYLCASRRTGRGTQYFGPGTRLLVL.

The V and J genes are TRBV14 and TRBJ2-7; 9 bases are a match to TRBD2. The CDR3 has 17 amino acids. CDR1 SGHDN and CDR2 FVKESK come from the germline V gene. Germline trimming cut 4 bases from V and 4 bases from J; bases unmatched to any gene: 14. The CDR3 sequence is CASSRLLSGTSRYEQYF. The CDR3 nucleotides read TGTGCCAGCAGCCGACTCTTATCCGGGACTAGCCGTTACGAGCAGTACTTC.

The chain carries TRBV7-9 and TRBJ2-3; 11 bases line up with TRBD2. The J segment lost 4 bases and the V segment lost 5 bases, leaving 5 bases of the junction unmatched. CDR1 is SEHNR, CDR2 FQNEAQ, per germline (reference sequence). The CDR3 is 15 residues long. CDR3: CASSILAGEADTQYF. The CDR3, as DNA: TGTGCCAGCAGCATACTAGCGGGAGAGGCAGATACGCAGTATTTT.

The V gene is TRBV29-1, the J gene TRBJ1-5, with 7 bases fitting TRBD1. Germline values: CDR1 SQVTM, CDR2 ANQGSEA. V lost 6 bases, J lost 10 bases, and 9 bases stayed unmatched. The CDR3 contains 12 residues. This chain's CDR3 is CSVRTGSGPQHF. CDR3 DNA: TGCAGCGTCCGGACAGGCTCGGGCCCCCAGCATTTT.

The table lists this clone with a count of one. V usage is TRBV7-8 and J usage is TRBJ2-7; D gene ambiguous. Germline assignment: CDR1 SGHVS and CDR2 FQNEAQ. The V and J ends lost 5 bases and 0 bases respectively, with 14 bases between them. The CDR3 totals 15 residues. This chain's CDR3 is CASSPEAHVSYEQYF. The DNA for the CDR3 is TGTGCCAGCAGCCCCGAGGCGCACGTCTCCTACGAGCAGTACTTC.

This clone appeared a single time. J is TRBJ2-1 and V is TRBV7-9, with 11 bases aligning to TRBD2. Germline assignment: CDR1 SEHNR and CDR2 FQNEAQ (reference sequence). Trimming at V came to 11 bases and at J to 13 bases, leaving 10 bases not matched to a gene. The CDR3 loop spans 12 amino acids. CDR3 DNA: TGTGCCTCGTTGGTAGCGGGAGGGCCCCAGTTCTTC. It specifies CASLVAGGPQFF.

V is TRBV7-3 and J is TRBJ2-1; 9 positions match TRBD1. V trimming: 4 bases; J trimming: 6 bases; junction bases outside the gene matches: 7. The CDR3 is 15 amino acids. In germline, CDR1 is SGHTA, CDR2 FQGTGA. CDR3 amino acids: CASSSSGTGTNEQFF. In DNA, the CDR3 is TGTGCCAGCAGCTCGTCCGGGACAGGGACCAATGAGCAGTTCTTC. Looking up the rest from reference TRBV7-3 and TRBJ2-1 gives the full variable domain: GAGVSQTPSNKVTEKGKYVELRCDPISGHTALYWYRQSLGQGPEFLIYFQGTGAADDSGLPNDRFFAVRPEGSVSTLKIQRTERGDSAVYLCASSSSGTGTNEQFFGPGTRLTVL.

This clone appeared once. The chain joins TRBV24-1 to TRBJ1-4; no clear D gene. Trimming took off 0 bases at V and 3 bases at J, with 10 bases between the two ends. Germline V lookup: CDR1 KGHDR, CDR2 SFDVKD. The CDR3 contains 16 residues. DNA for the CDR3: TGTGCCACCAGTGATTTGGAGGGTCGGGCTAATGAAAAACTGTTTTTT. The encoded protein is CATSDLEGRANEKLFF.

V usage is TRBV28 and J usage is TRBJ2-1; TRBD2 agrees at 11 bases. There are 18 residues in the CDR3. The germline CDR1 and CDR2 sequences are MDHEN and SYDVKM. V was clipped by 5 bases and J by 4 bases; unmatched bases: 13. CDR3: CASSPGTSGYQKYNEQFF. The CDR3 coding sequence is TGTGCCAGCAGTCCAGGGACTAGCGGATACCAAAAATACAATGAGCAGTTCTTC.

V and J are TRBV19 and TRBJ2-3, with 11 bases aligning to TRBD2. The V gene end was trimmed by 5 bases and the J gene end by 1 base; junction bases not matched to a gene: 5. The CDR3 length is 16 residues. The germline gives CDR1 LNHDA, CDR2 SQIVND (reference sequence). CDR3 DNA sequence: TGTGCCAGTAGTTTTAGCGGGAGGGCCGGCACAGATACGCAGTATTTT. Encoded protein: CASSFSGRAGTDTQYF.

Only a few counts were recorded for this clone. This rearrangement joins TRBV4-2 to TRBJ1-2; no clear D. Germline assignment: CDR1 LGHNA and CDR2 YNFKEQ. The ends were cut back, 1 base at V and 1 base at J, with 16 bases in the middle. The CDR3 has 17 residues. CDR3 in amino acids: CASSQGFIQYGNYGYTF. The CDR3 DNA sequence: TGTGCCAGCAGCCAAGGGTTCATCCAATACGGTAACTATGGCTACACCTTC.

This clone has only one observation. The chain links TRBV3-1 (or the pseudogene TRBV3-2) to TRBJ1-2; D ambiguous. This CDR3 spans 17 amino acids. The V end lost 0 bases, the J end lost 4 bases, and 18 bases lay between the germline ends. Per germline, CDR1 LGHDT and CDR2 YNNKEL (reference sequence). CDR3: CASSQEGSGPRGYGYTF. The CDR3 DNA is TGTGCCAGCAGCCAAGAAGGGTCAGGACCTCGGGGCTATGGCTACACCTTC.

This sequence joins TRBV14 and TRBJ2-5, with D unresolved. Germline-derived CDR1 and CDR2 are SGHDN and FVKESK. The CDR3 runs to 15 residues. The V gene lost 2 bases and the J gene lost 5 bases, with 15 bases spanning the gap. In nucleotides, the CDR3 is TGTGCCAGCAGCCAAAGTTTCCAAACCCAGGAGACCCAGTACTTC. This codes for CASSQSFQTQETQYF.

The chain is built from TRBV30 and TRBJ1-5; maybe TRBD1 (6 bases). The CDR3 loop spans 12 amino acids. V was cut by 5 bases and J by 7 bases, with 12 bases left in between. Germline V gene sequence: CDR1 GTSNPN, CDR2 SVGIG (reference sequence). The CDR3 spells CAWGGAGQPQHF. The CDR3 DNA reads as TGTGCCTGGGGGGGGGCGGGCCAGCCCCAGCATTTT.